This T cell receptor beta chain was sequenced during a study of sequential checkpoint blockade in melanoma. As for the study in general: Arm A got nivolumab then ipilimumab; arm B the reverse, 1:1.

Noted treatment: randomized to nivolumab then ipilimumab (arm A) or the reverse (arm B). Sorted cells were live CD3+CD8+, lacking CD19 and CD56, from PBMCs. This clone was observed a handful of times. Germline V gives CDR1 SGHAT, CDR2 FQNNGV. Trimming shortened V by 5 bases and J by 4 bases, and 15 bases separated the two germline ends. This CDR3 has 15 amino acids. Assay used: immunoSEQ multiplex PCR; TCRdb lists only in-frame clones, some missing. The sample includes over 10,000 clones, approximately 62% of them seen just once. The material sequenced was CD8+ T cells sorted from blood (inferred from file names), taken from a patient given nivolumab and ipilimumab in sequence. This TCR came from a human donor with melanoma. The chain links TRBV11-2 to TRBJ1-3; D is perhaps TRBD1 (5 bases). CDR3 DNA sequence: TGTGCCAGCAGCCCAAAAGGGGCTCTCGGAAACACCATATATTTT. Its protein is CASSPKGALGNTIYF.